The source of this TCR beta chain is a study of T cells after yellow fever vaccination. Study observations and caveats: Post-booster repertoires again held most primary-vaccination clones (around 95% CD4, about 90% CD8).

V lost 4 bases and J 5 bases, leaving 17 bases between the germline ends. The CDR3 has 15 amino acids. Germline V gene data show CDR1 as SGHDN and CDR2 as FVKESK. In making TCR cDNA, 5'RACE template switching added a universal primer site and UMIs to it. From the 5' RACE reads, TCRdb called clonotypes with MiXCR, one entry per CDR3 protein. The sample shows about 320,000 distinct CDR3 sequences, around 11% of them seen only once. Details on this clonotype: Its antigen is unidentified.

The starting material was CD4+ T cells sorted from PBMCs, obtained 45 days after the yellow fever booster vaccination. The TCR originated in a man younger than 30 who received the YFV17D yellow fever vaccine. This rearrangement joins TRBV14 to TRBJ2-5; the D call may be TRBD1 or TRBD2 (5 bases each). CDR3 nucleotide sequence: TGTGCCAGCAGCCCCCTGACATTAGGGACGGAGACCCAGTACTTC. Translating gives CASSPLTLGTETQYF.